The rows below give T cell receptor beta chains drawn from one sample of a study of blood T cells in healthy people across ages. Each CDR3 protein gets one entry after TCRdb re-called the 5' RACE reads with MiXCR. The sample records roughly 1.5 million distinct CDR3 sequences, 35% to 45% being singletons. The sample taken for sequencing was blood. All receptors come from a woman under 30 in good health. Each CDR3 is given with its conserved first and last residue. The order of the fields is V gene, D gene, clone size, J gene, CDR3 protein, CDR3 DNA. The D gene is left open where the match is weak. Clone size, where shown, is once, few, many, or a class for clones that have expanded.

>TRBV20-1|.|.|TRBJ1-3
CSAREKGNTIYF
TGCAGTGCTAGAGAGAAAGGAAACACCATATATTTT
>TRBV12-3/TRBV12-4|.|few|TRBJ1-5
CASSLDRRDRPQHF
TGTGCCAGCAGTTTAGACCGGCGGGATCGGCCCCAGCATTTT
>TRBV21-1|.|many|TRBJ2-4
CASSKPWGLACGPRLNIQYF
TGTGCCAGCAGCAAACCTTGGGGCCTAGCCTGTGGACCTAGACTAAACATTCAGTACTTC
>TRBV4-3|.|.|TRBJ1-1
CASSQDRARGVAFF
TGCGCCAGCAGCCAAGACCGGGCCCGAGGTGTAGCTTTCTTT
>TRBV7-9|TRBD1|.|TRBJ1-2
CASSLGTGYGHGYTF
TGTGCCAGCAGCTTAGGGACAGGGTACGGTCATGGCTACACCTTC
>TRBV7-9|.|.|TRBJ2-3
CASNFNSGPDTQYF
TGTGCCAGCAATTTTAACAGCGGGCCAGATACGCAGTATTTT
>TRBV7-2|TRBD2|.|TRBJ2-1
CASSTSGTSGRLNKQFF
TGTGCCAGCAGCACGTCCGGGACTAGCGGGCGACTCAATAAGCAGTTCTTC
>TRBV10-3|TRBD1|.|TRBJ2-5
CAISDGTGGQETQYF
TGTGCCATCAGTGACGGGACAGGGGGACAAGAGACCCAGTACTTC
>TRBV7-2|.|.|TRBJ1-1
CASSPRTHLAATEAFF
TGTGCCAGCAGCCCGAGGACTCATTTGGCGGCGACTGAAGCTTTCTTT
>TRBV24-1|.|few|TRBJ2-1
CATSDFTRGEQFF
TGTGCCACCAGTGATTTCACCAGGGGAGAGCAGTTCTTC
>TRBV20-1|TRBD2|.|TRBJ2-3
CSAFGTSGGTTDTQYF
TGCAGTGCTTTCGGGACTAGCGGGGGGACCACAGATACGCAGTATTTT
>TRBV14|TRBD1|.|TRBJ1-1
CAGSGARGRATEAFF
TGTGCCGGCAGCGGAGCCAGGGGGAGGGCGACTGAAGCTTTCTTT
>TRBV12-3/TRBV12-4|.|.|TRBJ1-5
CASSARGYYQPQHF
TGTGCCAGCTCAGCCCGGGGGTATTATCAGCCCCAGCATTTT
>TRBV6-2/TRBV6-3|TRBD1|few|TRBJ2-7
CASIAGTGRRSYEQYF
TGTGCCAGCATTGCGGGGACAGGGCGCCGTTCCTACGAGCAGTACTTC
>TRBV4-2|.|few|TRBJ1-1
CASSHASGTGEAFF
TGTGCCAGCAGCCACGCATCCGGTACTGGGGAAGCTTTCTTT
>TRBV4-2|.|few|TRBJ2-3
CASRLDPGRSTDTQYF
TGTGCCAGCAGACTCGATCCGGGACGGAGTACAGATACGCAGTATTTT
>TRBV29-1|.|.|TRBJ1-1
CSVEDRNTEAFF
TGCAGCGTTGAAGACAGAAACACTGAAGCTTTCTTT
>TRBV20-1|.|.|TRBJ2-1
CSASGWVFYNEQFF
TGCAGTGCTAGTGGGTGGGTGTTCTACAATGAGCAGTTCTTC
>TRBV29-1|.|.|TRBJ2-3
CSVEDAKGADTQYF
TGCAGCGTTGAAGATGCGAAAGGGGCAGATACGCAGTATTTT
>TRBV20-1|.|.|TRBJ1-5
CSATSTGSNQPQHF
TGCAGTGCTACTTCTACAGGGAGCAATCAGCCCCAGCATTTT
>TRBV4-2|TRBD2|.|TRBJ2-1
CASSREGGRAENEEFF
TGTGCCAGTAGCCGGGAAGGCGGGAGGGCCGAGAATGAGGAGTTCTTC
>TRBV2|.|.|TRBJ2-3
CASRSNHAGTGTQYF
TGTGCCAGCAGGAGTAATCATGCTGGCACAGGTACGCAGTATTTT
>TRBV20-1|TRBD1|.|TRBJ2-1
CSARDGTGFNEQFF
TGCAGTGCTAGAGATGGGACAGGTTTCAATGAGCAGTTCTTC
>TRBV7-9|.|few|TRBJ2-1
CASSGDQGHANNEQFF
TGTGCCAGCAGCGGGGACCAAGGACACGCGAACAATGAGCAGTTCTTC
>TRBV2|.|.|TRBJ1-1
CASSETFTKDTEAFF
TGTGCCAGCAGTGAAACTTTCACCAAGGACACTGAAGCTTTCTTT
>TRBV20-1|TRBD1|.|TRBJ2-5
CSAPRTGFPYEQSF
TGCAGTGCCCCCAGGACAGGGTTCCCCTACGAGCAGTCCTTC
>TRBV3-1|.|.|TRBJ2-7
CASSQGTNFHEQYF
TGTGCCAGCAGCCAAGGGACTAACTTCCACGAGCAGTACTTC
>TRBV29-1|.|.|TRBJ2-3
CSVDFDSTNTDTQYF
TGCAGCGTTGATTTCGACAGCACCAACACAGATACGCAGTATTTT
>TRBV6-2/TRBV6-3|TRBD2|.|TRBJ2-7
CASSYRLAGDPNEQYF
TGTGCCAGCAGTTACAGACTAGCGGGAGATCCCAACGAGCAGTACTTC
>TRBV7-9|.|few|TRBJ1-2
CASIDSLYGYTF
TGTGCCAGCATAGACAGTCTCTATGGCTACACCTTC
>TRBV29-1|.|.|TRBJ2-5
CSVEGRGGEETQYF
TGCAGCGTTGAAGGCAGGGGAGGGGAAGAGACCCAGTACTTC
>TRBV29-1|TRBD1|.|TRBJ2-7
CSVAGTGNTYEQYF
TGCAGCGTTGCCGGGACAGGCAATACCTACGAGCAGTACTTC
>TRBV20-1|.|.|TRBJ2-1
CSARDQGSSEQFF
TGCAGTGCTAGAGATCAAGGTTCGAGTGAGCAGTTCTTC
>TRBV12-3/TRBV12-4|.|.|TRBJ2-7
CASSPFGPRYEQYF
TGTGCCAGCAGCCCCTTCGGGCCCAGATACGAGCAGTACTTC
>TRBV19|TRBD1|.|TRBJ1-5
CASSHRGQNQPQHF
TGTGCCAGTAGTCACCGGGGACAGAATCAGCCCCAGCATTTT
>TRBV6-5|.|.|TRBJ1-2
CASSYGGWDGYTF
TGTGCCAGCAGTTACGGTGGGTGGGATGGCTACACCTTC
>TRBV6-8|.|.|TRBJ2-7
CASSCLRWATYERYF
TGTGCCAGCAGTTGCCTAAGATGGGCTACCTACGAGCGGTACTTC
>TRBV12-3/TRBV12-4|.|few|TRBJ1-2
CASSRWAGGYTF
TGTGCCAGCAGTAGATGGGCGGGTGGCTACACCTTC
>TRBV6-2/TRBV6-3|.|.|TRBJ1-5
CASSYSTKIYSNQPQHF
TGTGCCAGCAGTTACTCGACAAAAATATATAGCAATCAGCCCCAGCATTTT
>TRBV6-2/TRBV6-3|TRBD1|.|TRBJ2-2
CASGWTGGTGELFF
TGTGCCAGCGGCTGGACAGGGGGCACCGGGGAGCTGTTTTTT
>TRBV7-2|TRBD2|.|TRBJ2-3
CASSRTVAGPTDTQYF
TGTGCCAGCAGCCGGACGGTAGCGGGTCCCACAGATACGCAGTATTTT
>TRBV4-2|.|few|TRBJ2-1
CASSRRLDNYNEQFF
TGTGCCAGCAGCCGCAGACTAGACAACTACAATGAGCAGTTCTTC
>TRBV4-1|TRBD2|.|TRBJ2-7
CASSQVTSGGGEQYF
TGCGCCAGCAGCCAAGTGACTAGCGGGGGAGGCGAGCAGTACTTC
>TRBV29-1|.|.|TRBJ2-1
CSARRTQRGEQFF
TGCAGCGCTCGAAGAACTCAGAGGGGTGAGCAGTTCTTC
>TRBV25-1|.|many|TRBJ1-1
CASSESVGAEAFF
TGTGCCAGCAGTGAATCGGTAGGAGCTGAAGCTTTCTTT
>TRBV5-5|.|.|TRBJ1-4
CASSPTGTGEKLVF
TGTGCCAGCAGCCCCACAGGGACTGGTGAAAAACTGGTTTTT
>TRBV12-3/TRBV12-4|.|.|TRBJ2-1
CASTIGGAVRNEQFF
TGTGCCAGCACCATTGGGGGGGCTGTAAGGAATGAGCAGTTCTTC
>TRBV6-1|.|.|TRBJ2-3
CANRDPADTQYF
TGTGCCAACCGGGACCCCGCAGATACGCAGTATTTT
>TRBV18|.|.|TRBJ2-5
CASSPLGPGLGDNEQYF
TGTGCCAGCTCACCCTTGGGGCCGGGACTCGGGGACAATGAGCAGTACTTC
>TRBV5-4|TRBD1|.|TRBJ2-3
CASSAGQGASYF
TGTGCCAGCAGCGCCGGACAGGGGGCCTCGTATTTT
>TRBV12-3/TRBV12-4|.|few|TRBJ1-4
CASSFAGPFDENEKLFF
TGTGCCAGCAGTTTCGCGGGACCGTTCGACGAAAATGAAAAACTGTTTTTT
>TRBV2|.|.|TRBJ1-1
CASFFLNTEAFF
TGTGCCAGCTTCTTCTTGAACACTGAAGCTTTCTTT
>TRBV6-2/TRBV6-3|.|.|TRBJ2-5
CASSQRWETQYF
TGTGCCAGCAGCCAGCGGTGGGAGACCCAGTACTTC
>TRBV3-1|TRBD1|.|TRBJ2-4
CASSPRTGVRAKNIQYF
TGTGCCAGCAGCCCCCGTACAGGGGTAAGGGCCAAAAACATTCAGTACTTC
>TRBV9|.|.|TRBJ2-3
CASSVARTLTDTQYF
TGTGCCAGCAGCGTAGCCAGGACCCTCACAGATACGCAGTATTTT
>TRBV3-1|.|.|TRBJ2-5
CASSQVWETQYF
TGTGCCAGCAGCCAAGTCTGGGAGACCCAGTACTTC
>TRBV18|.|.|TRBJ2-3
CASAEKGVYF
TGTGCCAGCGCAGAGAAAGGGGTGTATTTT
>TRBV21-1|.|few|TRBJ2-3
CASSKDDRPTDTQYF
TGTGCCAGCAGCAAAGACGACAGGCCCACAGATACGCAGTATTTT